This TCR beta chain was recovered during a study of T cell changes during pregnancy in multiple sclerosis. The CDR3 covers 14 residues. Germline loops: CDR1 SGHTA, CDR2 FQGNSA. V was shortened by 1 base and J by 5 bases, with 11 bases between the two germline ends. Produced via immunoSEQ multiplex PCR; TCRdb's table is partial and in-frame only. The sample has under 110,000 clones, roughly nine tenths seen once. This clone was picked up a small number of times. The receptor was derived from a female donor with multiple sclerosis, enrolled in a pregnancy study. The specimen comprised peripheral blood, sampled before pregnancy. This chain uses TRBV7-2 with TRBJ1-1; D might be TRBD1 (5 bases). The CDR3 nucleotides are TGTGCCAGCAGCTTAGAAGGGGTGAGGACTGAAGCTTTCTTT. Translating it yields CASSLEGVRTEAFF.